These 28 T cell receptor beta chains were sequenced from one sample in a study of T-cell memory formation after mild COVID-19. TCRdb processed the 5' RACE reads anew with MiXCR; each CDR3 protein has one entry. This sample has more than 150,000 distinct CDR3 sequences, with approximately 10% found just once. Sequencing input: PBMCs or a T cell subset sorted from them (not recorded which). The receptors were sampled from a man in his late teens or twenties who had mild COVID-19 (a few samples of this study predate the infection). Cell type and time point are not known.

This clonotype has only a few counts. V gene TRBV7-2 combines with J gene TRBJ1-1; tentatively, D is TRBD1 (5 bases). The CDR3 loop spans 16 amino acids. V gave up 5 bases and J gave up 1 base, with 17 bases separating them. Looked up from germline, CDR1 is SGHTA and CDR2 is FQGNSA. The CDR3 loop is CASSQFYGGTNTEAFF. In DNA, the CDR3 is TGTGCCAGCAGCCAATTTTACGGGGGGACGAACACTGAAGCTTTCTTT.

In this sample, this clonotype turned up many times. V is TRBV5-1 and J is TRBJ1-1; D not certain. CDR1 is SGHRS, CDR2 YFSETQ, per germline. This CDR3 has 11 residues. V was pared by 5 bases and J by 0 bases, with 2 bases between. The chain's CDR3 is CASSMNTEAFF. CDR3 nucleotide sequence: TGCGCCAGCAGTATGAACACTGAAGCTTTCTTT. Using reference TRBV5-1 and TRBJ1-1 for the parts outside the CDR3, the full variable domain is KAGVTQTPRYLIKTRGQQVTLSCSPISGHRSVSWYQQTPGQGLQFLFEYFSETQRNKGNFPGRFSGRQFSNSRSEMNVSTLELGDSALYLCASSMNTEAFFGQGTRLTVV.

This chain links TRBV7-3 with TRBJ2-3; TRBD1 matches at 7 bases. Germline CDR1 is SGHTA and CDR2 is FQGTGA. This CDR3 contains 16 residues. The V segment lost 5 bases and the J segment 1 base; nucleotides outside the gene matches: 9. The CDR3 sequence is CASSLQGLGGTDTQYF. In DNA, the CDR3 is TGTGCCAGCAGCCTACAGGGGTTAGGGGGCACAGATACGCAGTATTTT.

This clonotype occurred a few times. J is TRBJ1-3 and V is TRBV5-1; D possibly corresponds to TRBD1 (6 bases). Germline CDR1 reads SGHRS; CDR2 reads YFSETQ. This CDR3 comprises 16 residues. Trimming shortened V by 4 bases and J by 0 bases, and 14 bases separated the two germline ends. The CDR3 nucleotides read TGCGCCAGCAGCCGGGAGGGACATCCCTCTGGAAACACCATATATTTT. It specifies CASSREGHPSGNTIYF.

This clonotype was seen only a few times. This rearrangement joins TRBV7-8 to TRBJ1-1; D not resolved. The V end was cut by 5 bases, the J end by 0 bases, with 16 bases between. The length of the CDR3 is 16 residues. Germline V lookup: CDR1 SGHVS, CDR2 FQNEAQ. CDR3 sequence (DNA): TGTGCCAGCAGCCCACTAACGCGACGGCTGAACACTGAAGCTTTCTTT. This encodes CASSPLTRRLNTEAFF.

The chain joins TRBV6-1 to TRBJ1-2; 9 bases align to TRBD1. The V and J ends lost 4 bases and 8 bases, in that order; junction bases with no gene match: 11. The CDR3 is 15 amino acids. Germline CDR1 MNHNS, CDR2 SASEGT. The CDR3 nucleotides read TGTGCCAGCAGTGCGGGACAGGGATCCTTACGCGGCTACACCTTC. Protein sequence: CASSAGQGSLRGYTF.

A few counts support this clonotype. The V and J genes are TRBV7-9 and TRBJ2-7; D is possibly TRBD1 (5 bases). The CDR3 extends over 13 amino acids. Germline V CDR1 and CDR2: SEHNR, FQNEAQ (reference sequence). Trimming took off 3 bases at V and 7 bases at J, with 13 bases between the two ends. This CDR3 is CASSLLAGQEQYV. In nucleotides, the CDR3 is TGTGCCAGCAGCTTGCTGGCAGGGCAGGAGCAGTACGTC.

In its sample, this clonotype was seen a few times. V is TRBV7-2 and J is TRBJ1-6, with D hard to call. From germline, CDR1 is SGHTA and CDR2 FQGNSA. V lost 1 base and J lost 10, with 11 bases in between. CDR3 length: 14 residues. The CDR3 spells CASSLGWVESPLHF. CDR3 coding DNA: TGTGCCAGCAGCTTAGGATGGGTGGAATCACCCCTCCACTTT.

This clonotype was seen ten or more times. The V gene is TRBV6-2 or TRBV6-3, the J gene TRBJ2-7, with 10 bases identical to TRBD1. V lost 6 bases and J lost 5; bases outside the gene matches: 7. The CDR3 length is 14 residues. Germline CDR1 is MNHEY and CDR2 is SVGEGT. The CDR3, as DNA: TGTGCCAGCAGCCGACGGACAGGGGGAAACGAGCAGTACGTC. Its translation is CASSRRTGGNEQYV.

This clonotype was observed at least ten times. The gene calls are TRBV9 and TRBJ2-2, with D tentatively TRBD1 (6 bases). Germline CDR1 is SGDLS and CDR2 is YYNGEE. The CDR3 is 15 amino acids. V lost 0 bases and J 2 bases, leaving 8 bases between the germline ends. The DNA of the CDR3 is TGTGCCAGCAGCGTAGAGGGACACAACACCGGGGAGCTGTTTTTT. Translation: CASSVEGHNTGELFF.

The sample holds many counts of this clonotype. The gene calls are TRBV4-1 and TRBJ2-2, with TRBD1 matching 10 bases. Germline-derived CDR1 and CDR2 are MGHRA and YSYEKL. The CDR3 is 15 amino acids. Germline trimming cut 7 bases from V and 6 bases from J; bases unmatched to any gene: 8. The CDR3 DNA reads TGCGCCAGCAATCCCAGGGACAGGGGCCCCGGGGAGCTGTTTTTT. Its translation: CASNPRDRGPGELFF.

The V gene is TRBV15, the J gene TRBJ2-3, with TRBD1 matching 9 bases. The CDR3 spans 15 residues. Unmatched junction bases numbered 4, after V lost 3 bases and J lost 3 bases. Looked up from germline, CDR1 is LNHNV and CDR2 is YYDKDF (reference sequence). DNA for the CDR3: TGTGCCACCAGCAGGTTAGACAGGGGGACAGATACGCAGTATTTT. This sequence encodes CATSRLDRGTDTQYF.

The genes are TRBV6-1 and TRBJ2-3, with TRBD2 matching over 12 bases. Germline V gene sequence: CDR1 MNHNS, CDR2 SASEGT. Trimming took 7 bases from V and 2 from J; bases not matched to a gene: 7. The CDR3 has 16 amino acids. The CDR3 DNA reads as TGTGCCAGCACCTCTAGCGGGGGGGCTATCACAGATACGCAGTATTTT. It is translated as CASTSSGGAITDTQYF.

V usage is TRBV2 and J usage is TRBJ2-1; 9 bases align to TRBD2. The CDR3 is 16 residues long. The germline V gene encodes CDR1 SNHLY and CDR2 FYNNEI. The junction had 8 bases not matched to a gene; V was cut back by 6 bases and J by 2 bases. CDR3 DNA sequence: TGTGCCAGCAGGGGGGATAGCGGGAGCACCTACAATGAGCAGTTCTTC. This codes for CASRGDSGSTYNEQFF.

This clonotype was seen at least ten times. Here the CDR3 reads CASSPAVGFETQYF. CDR3 sequence (DNA): TGTGCCAGCAGCCCCGCGGTGGGGTTCGAGACCCAGTACTTC. This chain links TRBV9 with TRBJ2-5; no clear D. Germline V gene data show CDR1 as SGDLS and CDR2 as YYNGEE. The V end lost 4 bases, the J end lost 5 bases, and 15 bases lay between the germline ends. The CDR3 totals 14 residues.

At least ten counts were recorded for this clonotype. V and J are TRBV5-6 and TRBJ2-1; 8 positions agree with TRBD2. Germline trimming cut 1 base from V and 5 bases from J; bases unmatched to any gene: 5. Germline V gives CDR1 SGHDT, CDR2 YYEEEE. This CDR3 has 15 amino acids. The CDR3 DNA reads TGTGCCAGCAGCTTGCGCCAGCGGGGGAACAATGAGCAGTTCTTC. Translating gives CASSLRQRGNNEQFF.

This clonotype was detected a few times. The genes are TRBV5-1 and TRBJ2-7; a possible D gene is TRBD2 (5 bases). Between the trimmed V and J ends, which lost 0 bases and 9 bases, there was a span of 16 bases. Germline values: CDR1 SGHRS, CDR2 YFSETQ. The CDR3 loop spans 14 amino acids. This CDR3 is CASSLGQEAKAQYF. CDR3 nucleotides: TGCGCCAGCAGCTTGGGGCAGGAGGCCAAGGCGCAGTACTTC.

This clonotype was seen a few times. The chain has TRBV12-3 or TRBV12-4 and TRBJ1-1, with unresolved D. With 5 bases removed from V and 1 base from J, the gap between germline ends came to 14 bases. The CDR3 loop spans 15 amino acids. The CDR3 is CASSHDTGTNTEAFF. As DNA, the CDR3 is TGTGCCAGCAGTCACGACACTGGCACGAACACTGAAGCTTTCTTT.

This clonotype has just a few counts. The chain has TRBV18 and TRBJ2-5; no firm D call. Germline CDR1 KGHSH, CDR2 LQKENI. This CDR3 spans 14 amino acids. Between the trimmed V and J ends, which lost 3 bases and 1 base, there was a span of 9 bases. This CDR3 reads CASSPRVVQETQYF. The CDR3 DNA follows: TGTGCCAGCTCACCTCGGGTGGTCCAAGAGACCCAGTACTTC.

Only a few counts were recorded for this clonotype. The CDR3 reads CSVAASITSTDTQYF. In DNA, the CDR3 is TGCAGCGTGGCGGCGTCCATTACTAGCACAGATACGCAGTATTTT. The chain is built from TRBV29-1 and TRBJ2-3; no reliable D call. The CDR3 has 15 amino acids. V shed 6 bases and J shed 0 bases, with 16 bases lying between them. Germline V gene sequence: CDR1 SQVTM, CDR2 ANQGSEA.

This chain links TRBV7-2 with TRBJ1-4; 8 bases fit TRBD1. There are 14 residues in the CDR3. J was trimmed by 6 bases and V by 5 bases; bases with no gene match: 5. Germline values: CDR1 SGHTA, CDR2 FQGNSA. The CDR3 protein is CASSQDRVDEKLFF. As DNA, the CDR3 is TGTGCCAGCAGCCAGGACAGGGTGGATGAAAAACTGTTTTTT.

This sequence joins TRBV7-6 and TRBJ1-6; tentatively, D is TRBD1 (5 bases). The CDR3 has 15 amino acids. Germline V gene sequence: CDR1 SGHVS, CDR2 FNYEAQ. Trimming took off 5 bases at V and 5 bases at J, with 13 bases between the two ends. CDR3 sequence (DNA): TGTGCCAGCAGCCGTGGGACGGCCAATAATTCACCCCTCCACTTT. Translated, it gives CASSRGTANNSPLHF.

The chain uses TRBV20-1 and TRBJ2-5, with D unclear. This CDR3 spans 11 amino acids. Per germline, CDR1 DFQATT and CDR2 SNEGSKA (reference sequence). The V end lost 0 bases, the J end lost 5 bases, and 4 bases lay between the germline ends. The DNA for the CDR3 is TGCAGTGCTAGAGAGTGGGAGACCCAGTACTTC. It is translated as CSAREWETQYF.

V and J are TRBV7-2 and TRBJ1-2; TRBD1 might be the D (6 bases). Germline V gives CDR1 SGHTA, CDR2 FQGNSA. CDR3 length equals 15 residues. Trimming left V 1 base short and J 0 bases short, with 9 bases between. The chain's CDR3 is CASSLVAGANYGYTF. CDR3 DNA sequence: TGTGCCAGCAGCTTAGTGGCAGGGGCTAACTATGGCTACACCTTC.

This clonotype was counted a few times. The gene calls are TRBV6-5 and TRBJ2-7, with 9 bases that match TRBD1. V gave up 0 bases and J gave up 6 bases; unmatched junction bases: 6. CDR3 length: 15 residues. CDR1 and CDR2 from the germline V gene are MNHEY and SVGAGI. CDR3 residues: CASSYSSGQGVEQYV. The CDR3 DNA sequence: TGTGCCAGCAGTTACTCCTCGGGACAGGGCGTCGAGCAGTACGTC.

This clonotype was seen a few times. The rearrangement uses TRBV7-2 and TRBJ2-4, with D uncertain. CDR3 length equals 16 residues. Germline V gene data show CDR1 as SGHTA and CDR2 as FQGNSA. Trimming stripped 4 bases from V and 0 bases from J, with 13 bases between. CDR3 amino acids: CASSSEIVLAKNIQYF. The CDR3 DNA sequence: TGTGCCAGCAGCTCAGAGATAGTCCTAGCCAAAAACATTCAGTACTTC. Full variable domain (remainder filled in from reference TRBV7-2 and TRBJ2-4): GAGVSQSPSNKVTEKGKDVELRCDPISGHTALYWYRQSLGQGLEFLIYFQGNSAPDKSGLPSDRFSAERTGGSVSTLTIQRTQQEDSAVYLCASSSEIVLAKNIQYFGAGTRLSVL.

This clonotype was seen only a few times. The rearrangement uses TRBV18 and TRBJ2-3; a possible D gene is TRBD1 (5 bases). The CDR3 runs 15 residues. Germline V gene data show CDR1 as KGHSH and CDR2 as LQKENI. Deletions cut 0 bases from V and 1 base from J, with 8 bases between. The CDR3 reads CASSPPQGRTDTQYF. Here the CDR3 DNA reads TGTGCCAGCTCACCACCCCAGGGCCGCACAGATACGCAGTATTTT.

This clonotype was observed a handful of times. The J gene is TRBJ2-4, the V gene TRBV7-6; D assignment may be TRBD1 or TRBD2 (5 bases each). The ends were cut back, 5 bases at V and 3 bases at J, with 23 bases in the middle. The CDR3 consists of 18 residues. Germline V gene lookup returns CDR1 SGHVS and CDR2 FNYEAQ. The CDR3 bases are TGTGCCAGCAGCCTAGGGGCAGGGCGAGGGAGAGACAAAAACATTCAGTACTTC. It translates to CASSLGAGRGRDKNIQYF. Full variable domain (rest looked up from reference TRBV7-6 and TRBJ2-4): GAGVSQSPRYKVTKRGQDVALRCDPISGHVSLYWYRQALGQGPEFLTYFNYEAQQDKSGLPNDRFSAERPEGSISTLTIQRTEQRDSAMYRCASSLGAGRGRDKNIQYFGAGTRLSVL.